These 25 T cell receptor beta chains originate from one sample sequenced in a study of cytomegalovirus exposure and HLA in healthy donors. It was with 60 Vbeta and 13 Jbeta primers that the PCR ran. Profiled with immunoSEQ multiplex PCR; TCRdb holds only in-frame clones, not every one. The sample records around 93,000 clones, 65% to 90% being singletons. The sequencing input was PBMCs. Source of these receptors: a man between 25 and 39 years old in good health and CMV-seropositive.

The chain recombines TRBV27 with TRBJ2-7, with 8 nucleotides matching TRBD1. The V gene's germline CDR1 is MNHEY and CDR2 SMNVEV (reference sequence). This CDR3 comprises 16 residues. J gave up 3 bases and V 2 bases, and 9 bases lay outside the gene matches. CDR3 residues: CASSLTTGGTFYEQYF. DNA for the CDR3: TGTGCCAGCAGTTTAACCACAGGGGGTACGTTCTACGAGCAGTACTTC.

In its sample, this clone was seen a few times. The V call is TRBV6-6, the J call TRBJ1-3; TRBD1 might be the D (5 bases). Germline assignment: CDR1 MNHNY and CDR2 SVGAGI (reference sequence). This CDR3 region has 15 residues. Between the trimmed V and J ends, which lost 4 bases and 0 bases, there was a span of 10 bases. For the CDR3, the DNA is TGTGCCAGCAGTTTCGACAGCGTCTCTGGAAACACCATATATTTT. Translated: CASSFDSVSGNTIYF.

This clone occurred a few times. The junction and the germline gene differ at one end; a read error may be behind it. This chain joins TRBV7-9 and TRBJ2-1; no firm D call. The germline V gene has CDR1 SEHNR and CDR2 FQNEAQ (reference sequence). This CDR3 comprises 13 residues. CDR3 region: CSSSLAASDEQFF. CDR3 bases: TGTTCCAGCAGCTTAGCCGCGAGCGATGAGCAGTTCTTC.

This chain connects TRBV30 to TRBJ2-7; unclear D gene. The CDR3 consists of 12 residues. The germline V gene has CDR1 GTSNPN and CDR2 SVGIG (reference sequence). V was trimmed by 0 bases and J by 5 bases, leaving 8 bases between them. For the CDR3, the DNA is TGTGCCTGGAGTGTGCGGTGGGACGAGCAGTACTTC. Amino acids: CAWSVRWDEQYF.

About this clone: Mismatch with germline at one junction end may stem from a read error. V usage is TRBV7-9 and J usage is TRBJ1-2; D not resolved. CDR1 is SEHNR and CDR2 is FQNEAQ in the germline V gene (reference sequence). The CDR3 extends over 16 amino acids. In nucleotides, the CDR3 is TGTTCCAGCAGCTTATTGAGCCCGCGGGCTGGGAATGGCTACACCTTC. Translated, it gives CSSSLLSPRAGNGYTF.

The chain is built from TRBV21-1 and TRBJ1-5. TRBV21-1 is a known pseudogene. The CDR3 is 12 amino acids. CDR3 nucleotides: TGTGCCAGCACGAGTGCTCCTTGGCCCCAGCATTTT. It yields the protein CASTSAPWPQHF.

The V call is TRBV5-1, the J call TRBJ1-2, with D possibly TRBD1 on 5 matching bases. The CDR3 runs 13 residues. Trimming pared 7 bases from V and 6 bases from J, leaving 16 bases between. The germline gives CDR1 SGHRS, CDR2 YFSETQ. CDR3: CASSGGGGDGYTF. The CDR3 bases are TGCGCCAGCTCCGGTGGGGGAGGGGATGGCTACACCTTC. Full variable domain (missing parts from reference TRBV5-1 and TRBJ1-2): KAGVTQTPRYLIKTRGQQVTLSCSPISGHRSVSWYQQTPGQGLQFLFEYFSETQRNKGNFPGRFSGRQFSNSRSEMNVSTLELGDSALYLCASSGGGGDGYTFGSGTRLTVV.

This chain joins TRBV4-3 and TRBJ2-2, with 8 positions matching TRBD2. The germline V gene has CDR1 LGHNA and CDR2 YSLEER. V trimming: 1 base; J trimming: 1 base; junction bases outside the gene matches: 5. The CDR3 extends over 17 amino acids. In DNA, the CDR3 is TGCGCCAGCAGCCAAGGAAGGGCGGGAGGGAACACCGGGGAGCTGTTTTTT. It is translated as CASSQGRAGGNTGELFF.

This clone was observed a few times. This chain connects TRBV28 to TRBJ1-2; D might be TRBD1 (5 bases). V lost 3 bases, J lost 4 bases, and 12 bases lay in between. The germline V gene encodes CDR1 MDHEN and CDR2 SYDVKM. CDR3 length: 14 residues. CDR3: CASSFVGGGYGYTF. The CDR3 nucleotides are TGTGCCAGCAGTTTTGTGGGGGGGGGCTATGGCTACACCTTC.

The CDR3 DNA sequence: TGTGCCAGCAGCTTGGCAGCAGGGTCTGCTTTCTTT. As protein: CASSLAAGSAFF. This sequence joins TRBV5-4 and TRBJ1-1; a weak D match, TRBD1 (5 bases). Trimming pared 0 bases from V and 11 bases from J, leaving 11 bases between. Looked up from germline, CDR1 is SGHNT and CDR2 is YYREEE (reference sequence). This CDR3 comprises 12 residues.

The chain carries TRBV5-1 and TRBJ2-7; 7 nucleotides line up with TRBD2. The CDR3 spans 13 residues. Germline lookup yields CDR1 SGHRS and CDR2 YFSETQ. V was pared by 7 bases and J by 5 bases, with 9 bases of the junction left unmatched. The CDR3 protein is CASARDYKDEQYF. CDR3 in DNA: TGCGCCAGCGCCCGGGACTACAAGGACGAGCAGTACTTC.

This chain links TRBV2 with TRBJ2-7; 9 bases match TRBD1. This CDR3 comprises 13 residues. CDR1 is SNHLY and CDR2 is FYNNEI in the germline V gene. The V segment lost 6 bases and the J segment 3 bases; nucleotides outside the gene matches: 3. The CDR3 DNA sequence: TGTGCCAGCAGCAGGGACAGGGACTACGAGCAGTACTTC. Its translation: CASSRDRDYEQYF. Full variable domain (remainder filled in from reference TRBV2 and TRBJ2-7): EPEVTQTPSHQVTQMGQEVILRCVPISNHLYFYWYRQILGQKVEFLVSFYNNEISEKSEIFDDQFSVERPDGSNFTLKIRSTKLEDSAMYFCASSRDRDYEQYFGPGTRLTVT.

CDR3 sequence (DNA): TGTGCCAGCTCATACGGGACAGGGAGTAACACCGGGGAGCTGTTTTTT. Protein product: CASSYGTGSNTGELFF. This chain joins TRBV18 and TRBJ2-2; TRBD1 matches at 9 bases. The ends lost 5 bases at V and 2 bases at J; junction bases unmatched: 6. Germline CDR1 reads KGHSH; CDR2 reads LQKENI. This CDR3 has 16 residues.

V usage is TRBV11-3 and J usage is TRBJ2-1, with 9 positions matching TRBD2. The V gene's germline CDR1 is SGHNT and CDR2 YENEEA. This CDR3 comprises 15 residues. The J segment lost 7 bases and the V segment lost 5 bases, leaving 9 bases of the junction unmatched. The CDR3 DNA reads TGTGCCAGCAGCCGTGAAGCGGGAGGTCGGAATGAGCAGTTCTTC. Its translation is CASSREAGGRNEQFF.

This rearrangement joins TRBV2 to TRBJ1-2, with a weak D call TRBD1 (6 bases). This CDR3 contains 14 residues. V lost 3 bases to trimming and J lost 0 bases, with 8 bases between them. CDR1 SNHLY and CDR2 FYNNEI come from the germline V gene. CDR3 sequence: CASSERGSNYGYTF. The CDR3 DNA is TGTGCCAGCAGTGAGAGGGGGTCTAACTATGGCTACACCTTC. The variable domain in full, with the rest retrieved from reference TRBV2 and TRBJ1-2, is EPEVTQTPSHQVTQMGQEVILRCVPISNHLYFYWYRQILGQKVEFLVSFYNNEISEKSEIFDDQFSVERPDGSNFTLKIRSTKLEDSAMYFCASSERGSNYGYTFGSGTRLTVV.

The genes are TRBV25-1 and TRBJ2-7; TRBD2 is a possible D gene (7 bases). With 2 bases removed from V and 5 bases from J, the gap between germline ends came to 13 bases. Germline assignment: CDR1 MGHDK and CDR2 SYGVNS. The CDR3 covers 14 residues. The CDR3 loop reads CASSEMWGGDEQYF. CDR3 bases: TGTGCCAGCAGTGAAATGTGGGGGGGCGACGAGCAGTACTTC.

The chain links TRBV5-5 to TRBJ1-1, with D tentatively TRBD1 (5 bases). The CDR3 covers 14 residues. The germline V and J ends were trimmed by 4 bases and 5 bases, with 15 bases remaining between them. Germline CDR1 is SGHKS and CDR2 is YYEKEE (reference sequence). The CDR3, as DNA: TGTGCCAGCAGCAGAGGACAACTGGGAACTGAAGCTTTCTTT. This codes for CASSRGQLGTEAFF.

The CDR3 bases are TGTGCCAGAGCGGGAGCAAGCACAGATACGCAGTATTTT. This codes for CARAGASTDTQYF. The rearrangement uses TRBV2 and TRBJ2-3; 8 bases are a match to TRBD2. This CDR3 has 13 amino acids. Trimming took 9 bases from V and 0 from J; bases not matched to a gene: 2. The germline V gene has CDR1 SNHLY and CDR2 FYNNEI.

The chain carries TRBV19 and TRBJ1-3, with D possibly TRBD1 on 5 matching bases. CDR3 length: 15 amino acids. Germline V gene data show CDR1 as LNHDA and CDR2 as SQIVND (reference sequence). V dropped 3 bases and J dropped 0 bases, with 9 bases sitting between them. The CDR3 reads CASSMGRDSGNTIYF. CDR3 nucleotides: TGTGCCAGTAGTATGGGCAGGGACTCTGGAAACACCATATATTTT.

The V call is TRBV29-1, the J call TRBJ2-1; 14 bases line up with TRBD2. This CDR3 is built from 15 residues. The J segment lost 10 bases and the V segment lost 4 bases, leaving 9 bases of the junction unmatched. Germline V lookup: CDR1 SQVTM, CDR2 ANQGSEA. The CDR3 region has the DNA TGCAGCGTTGCCCCCGGGACTAGCGGGAGAGGCGAGCAGTTCTTC. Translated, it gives CSVAPGTSGRGEQFF.

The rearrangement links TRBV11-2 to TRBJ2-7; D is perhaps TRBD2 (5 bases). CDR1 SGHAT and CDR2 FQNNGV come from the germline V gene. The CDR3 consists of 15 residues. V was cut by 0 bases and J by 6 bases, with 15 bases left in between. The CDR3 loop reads CASSLDRGARAEQYF. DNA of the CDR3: TGTGCCAGCAGCTTAGATCGGGGAGCGCGGGCCGAGCAGTACTTC. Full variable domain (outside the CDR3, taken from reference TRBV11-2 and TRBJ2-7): EAGVAQSPRYKIIEKRQSVAFWCNPISGHATLYWYQQILGQGPKLLIQFQNNGVVDDSQLPKDRFSAERLKGVDSTLKIQPAKLEDSAVYLCASSLDRGARAEQYFGPGTRLTVT.

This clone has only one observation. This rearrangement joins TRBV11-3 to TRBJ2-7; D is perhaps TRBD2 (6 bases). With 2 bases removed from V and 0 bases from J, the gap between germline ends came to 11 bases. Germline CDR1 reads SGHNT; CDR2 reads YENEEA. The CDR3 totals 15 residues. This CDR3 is CASSLSGGVSYEQYF. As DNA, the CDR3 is TGTGCCAGCAGCTTATCGGGCGGGGTCTCCTACGAGCAGTACTTC.

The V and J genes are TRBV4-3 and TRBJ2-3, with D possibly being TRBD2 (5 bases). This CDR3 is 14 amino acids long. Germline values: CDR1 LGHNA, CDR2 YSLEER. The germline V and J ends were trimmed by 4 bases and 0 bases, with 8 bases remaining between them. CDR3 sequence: CASSPDSSTDTQYF. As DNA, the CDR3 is TGCGCCAGCAGCCCGGACTCAAGCACAGATACGCAGTATTTT.

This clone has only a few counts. CDR3 sequence (DNA): TGCAGCGTGAGGACTACCTTCGATGAGCAGTTCTTC. This translates into CSVRTTFDEQFF. This chain connects TRBV29-1 to TRBJ2-1; a weak D match, TRBD2 (6 bases). V dropped 6 bases and J dropped 8 bases, with 14 bases sitting between them. The V gene's germline CDR1 is SQVTM and CDR2 ANQGSEA. The length of the CDR3 is 12 residues.

The CDR3 reads CASSLLATSTDTQYF. CDR3 bases: TGCGCCAGCAGCCTTCTAGCGACCAGCACAGATACGCAGTATTTT. The chain recombines TRBV4-1 with TRBJ2-3, with D perhaps TRBD2 (6 bases). Trimming shortened V by 4 bases and J by 0 bases, and 11 bases separated the two germline ends. The CDR3 spans 15 residues. The V gene's germline CDR1 is MGHRA and CDR2 YSYEKL.